A single sample is the source of the 25 T cell receptor beta chains below, sequenced in a study of shared clonotypes between healthy human individuals. TCRdb's copy holds only in-frame clones and misses some; the assay was immunoSEQ multiplex PCR. Here the sample spans a few million clones, 85% to 95% being singletons. Material for sequencing was naive CD4+ T cells from PBMCs. Subset defined: CD45RA+ positively selected. The receptors were sampled from a man aged 18-30 years in good health. Some clones in this sample may be carry-over from other donors' samples.

The chain has TRBV5-1 and TRBJ1-1; perhaps TRBD1 as D (5 bases). The CDR3 length is 15 residues. Deletions cut 0 bases from V and 3 bases from J, with 12 bases between. The germline gives CDR1 SGHRS, CDR2 YFSETQ. The CDR3 nucleotides read TGCGCCAGCAGCTTGGGAAGGGGCGGGGACACTGAAGCTTTCTTT. As protein: CASSLGRGGDTEAFF.

The chain links TRBV27 to TRBJ2-7; D is unresolved. CDR3 length: 11 residues. Germline CDR1 MNHEY, CDR2 SMNVEV (reference sequence). Between the trimmed V and J ends, which lost 2 bases and 4 bases, there was a span of 3 bases. In nucleotides, the CDR3 is TGTGCCAGCAGTTTACGGTACGAGCAGTACTTC. This sequence encodes CASSLRYEQYF.

This sequence joins TRBV10-3 and TRBJ2-3; D is possibly TRBD1 (6 bases). V was pared by 9 bases and J by 0 bases, with 16 bases between. CDR1 and CDR2 (germline): ENHRY, SYGVKD. This CDR3 spans 15 amino acids. CDR3 sequence: CAIWTARTSTDTQYF. CDR3 sequence (DNA): TGTGCCATATGGACAGCCCGAACTAGCACAGATACGCAGTATTTT.

The V call is TRBV30, the J call TRBJ2-2; the D is unclear. The CDR3 has 14 amino acids. Germline assignment: CDR1 GTSNPN and CDR2 SVGIG (reference sequence). The V and J ends lost 4 bases and 2 bases respectively, with 11 bases between them. Written as DNA, the CDR3 is TGTGCCTGGAAGGGAAGCCCTAACACCGGGGAGCTGTTTTTT. Amino acid sequence: CAWKGSPNTGELFF.

V is TRBV7-9 and J is TRBJ2-7; 7 bases match TRBD2. Germline assignment: CDR1 SEHNR and CDR2 FQNEAQ (reference sequence). CDR3 length equals 14 residues. The J segment lost 4 bases and the V segment lost 2 bases, leaving 5 bases of the junction unmatched. The CDR3 nucleotides are TGTGCCAGCAGCTTATGGAGGGAGGGGTACGAGCAGTACTTC. Its protein product is CASSLWREGYEQYF.

Note on this clone: At the DNA level, this CDR3 is encoded by other sequences in the same sample as well. Here the CDR3 reads CAWSGTYEQYF. DNA of the CDR3: TGTGCCTGGAGTGGTACCTACGAGCAGTACTTC. The rearrangement links TRBV30 to TRBJ2-7; no clear D gene. The ends were cut back, 1 base at V and 2 bases at J, with 3 bases in the middle. The CDR3 extends over 11 amino acids. Germline values: CDR1 GTSNPN, CDR2 SVGIG (reference sequence).

V and J are TRBV5-4 and TRBJ2-3, with D perhaps given as TRBD1 or TRBD2 (5 bases each). V gave up 3 bases and J gave up 1 base, with 18 bases separating them. The CDR3 is 17 amino acids. The germline V gene encodes CDR1 SGHNT and CDR2 YYREEE (reference sequence). CDR3 sequence (DNA): TGTGCCAGCAGCTCTCTCCGCAGGGAGATGGGCACAGATACGCAGTATTTT. As protein: CASSSLRREMGTDTQYF.

The chain is built from TRBV6-6 and TRBJ2-3, with D uncertain. The V gene lost 6 bases and the J gene lost 2 bases, with 18 bases spanning the gap. From germline, CDR1 is MNHNY and CDR2 SVGAGI (reference sequence). The CDR3 extends over 16 amino acids. CDR3 in amino acids: CASSLGPPPTTDTQYF. The DNA of the CDR3 is TGTGCCAGCAGCCTCGGGCCCCCACCAACCACAGATACGCAGTATTTT.

J is TRBJ2-7 and V is TRBV5-1; 7 nucleotides agree with TRBD2. Trimming removed 0 bases from V and 7 bases from J; junction bases left unmatched: 10. Looked up from germline, CDR1 is SGHRS and CDR2 is YFSETQ. The length of the CDR3 is 15 residues. Written as DNA, the CDR3 is TGCGCCAGCAGCTTGGGGTACCGGGAGGTCCGGGAGCAGTACTTC. Its translation: CASSLGYREVREQYF.

This clone is a singleton in its sample. V usage is TRBV4-2 and J usage is TRBJ1-5, with unresolved D. The CDR3 consists of 15 residues. V was pared by 4 bases and J by 1 base, with 11 bases between. CDR1 is LGHNA and CDR2 is YNFKEQ in the germline V gene. The CDR3 sequence is CASSPWTESNQPQHF. The CDR3 region has the DNA TGTGCCAGCAGCCCCTGGACGGAGAGCAATCAGCCCCAGCATTTT.

This rearrangement joins TRBV19 to TRBJ2-3; perhaps TRBD1 as D (6 bases). Trimming removed 6 bases at V and 2 bases at J, with 15 bases between. Germline assignment: CDR1 LNHDA and CDR2 SQIVND (reference sequence). The CDR3 loop spans 15 amino acids. CDR3 nucleotides: TGTGCCAGTAGCGTAGGGGGTAGATCCACAGATACGCAGTATTTT. Its translation is CASSVGGRSTDTQYF.

V and J are TRBV10-3 and TRBJ2-7; D unclear. Trimming cost V 2 bases and J 0 bases, with 5 bases left between them. Germline V gene data show CDR1 as ENHRY and CDR2 as SYGVKD. The CDR3 is made up of 13 amino acids. Here the CDR3 DNA reads TGTGCCATCAGTGAGGGGATCTCCTACGAGCAGTACTTC. Translating it yields CAISEGISYEQYF.

This clone was observed once. The chain has TRBV27 and TRBJ2-1, with 14 bases aligning to TRBD2. The germline gives CDR1 MNHEY, CDR2 SMNVEV (reference sequence). Germline trimming cut 1 base from V and 7 bases from J; bases unmatched to any gene: 3. The CDR3 is 16 amino acids. The DNA of the CDR3 is TGTGCCAGCAGTTTATTGGGACTAGCGGGAGAAAATGAGCAGTTCTTC. It yields the protein CASSLLGLAGENEQFF.

This clone was counted a single time. The chain couples TRBV7-8 to TRBJ1-5, with unresolved D. Deletions cut 1 base from V and 12 bases from J, with 13 bases between. The CDR3 is 13 residues long. CDR1 and CDR2 (germline): SGHVS, FQNEAQ. The CDR3 loop reads CASSLGVPPIQHF. The CDR3 DNA reads TGTGCCAGCAGCTTAGGGGTCCCGCCAATCCAGCATTTT.

V gene TRBV4-2 combines with J gene TRBJ2-1; 7 bases are a match to TRBD2. The germline gives CDR1 LGHNA, CDR2 YNFKEQ. CDR3 size: 17 residues. J gave up 9 bases and V 4 bases, and 18 bases lay outside the gene matches. CDR3 protein: CASSPSDPERDWIEQFF. CDR3 sequence (DNA): TGTGCCAGCAGCCCATCGGACCCGGAGCGGGATTGGATTGAGCAGTTCTTC.

V and J are TRBV5-1 and TRBJ1-2; D gene uncertain. This CDR3 contains 14 residues. With 4 bases removed from V and 6 bases from J, the gap between germline ends came to 16 bases. Germline V CDR1 and CDR2: SGHRS, YFSETQ. The CDR3 region is CASSVWGPKNGYTF. The CDR3 nucleotides are TGCGCCAGCAGCGTTTGGGGTCCAAAGAATGGCTACACCTTC.

CDR3 residues: CASSLALVAGANEQFF. The DNA for the CDR3 is TGTGCCAGCAGCTTAGCGCTGGTGGCGGGCGCTAATGAGCAGTTCTTC. The chain links TRBV7-2 to TRBJ2-1, with D possibly matching TRBD2 (5 bases). Germline-derived CDR1 and CDR2 are SGHTA and FQGNSA. Trimming took 0 bases from V and 7 from J, leaving 16 bases between them. The CDR3 totals 16 residues.

The rearrangement joins TRBV18 to TRBJ2-1, with 7 bases that match TRBD1. Germline V gives CDR1 KGHSH, CDR2 LQKENI. This CDR3 spans 14 amino acids. V lost 2 bases, J lost 4 bases, and 2 bases stayed unmatched. The CDR3 is CASSPLQGYNEQFF. The CDR3 DNA is TGTGCCAGCTCACCATTACAGGGGTACAATGAGCAGTTCTTC. Using reference TRBV18 and TRBJ2-1 for the parts outside the CDR3, the full variable domain is NAGVMQNPRHLVRRRGQEARLRCSPMKGHSHVYWYRQLPEEGLKFMVYLQKENIIDESGMPKERFSAEFPKEGPSILRIQQVVRGDSAAYFCASSPLQGYNEQFFGPGTRLTVL.

The chain couples TRBV6-6 to TRBJ1-4; D uncertain. Germline V gives CDR1 MNHNY, CDR2 SVGAGI (reference sequence). The CDR3 loop spans 14 amino acids. The V and J ends lost 11 bases and 8 bases respectively, with 21 bases between them. CDR3 amino acids: CAHSGGLGGEKLFF. The CDR3 DNA sequence: TGTGCCCACAGTGGAGGTCTCGGCGGGGAAAAACTGTTTTTT.

This chain's CDR3 is CASSSPGRGPRVGATSQYF. The CDR3 bases are TGTGCCAGCAGCTCCCCAGGGAGGGGCCCAAGGGTGGGCGCTACGTCGCAGTACTTC. V and J are TRBV5-6 and TRBJ2-7, with 7 bases matching TRBD2. This CDR3 spans 19 amino acids. Germline values: CDR1 SGHDT, CDR2 YYEEEE. The V segment lost 3 bases and the J segment 9 bases; nucleotides outside the gene matches: 27. Full variable domain (outside the CDR3, taken from reference TRBV5-6 and TRBJ2-7): DAGVTQSPTHLIKTRGQQVTLRCSPKSGHDTVSWYQQALGQGPQFIFQYYEEEERQRGNFPDRFSGHQFPNYSSELNVNALLLGDSALYLCASSSPGRGPRVGATSQYFGPGTRLTVT.

V usage is TRBV19 and J usage is TRBJ2-4; TRBD1 matches 7 bases. This CDR3 spans 19 amino acids. The germline CDR1 and CDR2 sequences are LNHDA and SQIVND (reference sequence). J was trimmed by 0 bases and V by 1 base; bases with no gene match: 12. CDR3: CASSIGGQITVLAKNIQYF. In nucleotides, the CDR3 is TGTGCCAGTAGTATAGGGGGACAGATCACCGTTCTAGCCAAAAACATTCAGTACTTC. The full variable domain, with the rest looked up from reference TRBV19 and TRBJ2-4, is DGGITQSPKYLFRKEGQNVTLSCEQNLNHDAMYWYRQDPGQGLRLIYYSQIVNDFQKGDIAEGYSVSREKKESFPLTVTSAQKNPTAFYLCASSIGGQITVLAKNIQYFGAGTRLSVL.

This chain connects TRBV10-1 to TRBJ2-1; D not certain. Deletions cut 0 bases from V and 3 bases from J, with 12 bases between. In germline, CDR1 is WNHNN, CDR2 SYGVQD (reference sequence). This CDR3 has 16 amino acids. Here the CDR3 DNA reads TGCGCCAGCAGTGAGTCAGGGCTAGGCTACTACAATGAGCAGTTCTTC. This codes for CASSESGLGYYNEQFF.

The chain employs TRBV5-6 and TRBJ1-2; the match to TRBD1 covers 7 bases. The CDR3 runs 12 residues. V lost 0 bases and J lost 7; bases outside the gene matches: 0. CDR1 is SGHDT, CDR2 YYEEEE, per germline. Written as DNA, the CDR3 is TGTGCCAGCAGCTTGGCAGGGGGTGGCTACACCTTC. This translates into CASSLAGGGYTF.

This clone has just a few counts. The chain combines TRBV6-1 with TRBJ1-5; unclear D gene. V lost 6 bases to trimming and J lost 5 bases, with 14 bases between them. Germline lookup yields CDR1 MNHNS and CDR2 SASEGT. The CDR3 has 14 residues. The CDR3 is CASREGNVDQPQHF. CDR3 in DNA: TGTGCCAGCAGGGAGGGAAACGTTGATCAGCCCCAGCATTTT.

The CDR3 sequence is CASSLVDTEQYF. The CDR3 DNA reads TGTGCCAGCAGCTTAGTTGACACCGAGCAGTACTTC. The J gene is TRBJ2-7, the V gene TRBV11-3; D is ambiguous. The CDR3 consists of 12 residues. Germline V gene lookup returns CDR1 SGHNT and CDR2 YENEEA. V lost 1 base and J 6 bases, leaving 7 bases between the germline ends. Looking up the rest from reference TRBV11-3 and TRBJ2-7 gives the full variable domain: EAGVVQSPRYKIIEKKQPVAFWCNPISGHNTLYWYLQNLGQGPELLIRYENEEAVDDSQLPKDRFSAERLKGVDSTLKIQPAELGDSAVYLCASSLVDTEQYFGPGTRLTVT.